Shown below are 30 T cell receptor beta chains from a single sample sequenced in a study of OX40 agonist ivuxolimab in advanced cancers. Method: immunoSEQ multiplex PCR; TCRdb's copy keeps in-frame clones and lacks some. The data hold 55,000 to 90,000 clones, with roughly 88% observed a single time. Sample: CD4+ or CD8+ T cells sorted from blood, taken in a trial of the OX40 agonist ivuxolimab. These receptors were collected from an adult with an advanced solid tumor such as melanoma, head and neck, liver or kidney cancer.

The J gene is TRBJ1-2, the V gene TRBV5-1; D gene ambiguous. This CDR3 is built from 12 residues. Trimming took 2 bases from V and 6 from J, leaving 8 bases between them. Germline V lookup: CDR1 SGHRS, CDR2 YFSETQ. The CDR3: CASSFLGNGYTF. The CDR3 nucleotides are TGCGCCAGCAGCTTTTTGGGGAATGGCTACACCTTC. Drawing the rest from reference TRBV5-1 and TRBJ1-2, the complete variable domain is KAGVTQTPRYLIKTRGQQVTLSCSPISGHRSVSWYQQTPGQGLQFLFEYFSETQRNKGNFPGRFSGRQFSNSRSEMNVSTLELGDSALYLCASSFLGNGYTFGSGTRLTVV.

The chain couples TRBV6-6 to TRBJ2-1; tentatively, D is TRBD2 (5 bases). Trimming removed 2 bases from V and 5 bases from J, with 7 bases in between. CDR3 length: 13 residues. Germline V gives CDR1 MNHNY, CDR2 SVGAGI (reference sequence). The DNA for the CDR3 is TGTGCCAGCAGTTACCGGGATGACAATGAGCAGTTCTTC. Its translation is CASSYRDDNEQFF.

This clone was observed a few times. This chain links TRBV7-9 with TRBJ2-1, with TRBD1 as a possible D gene (7 bases). In germline, CDR1 is SEHNR, CDR2 FQNEAQ (reference sequence). V gave up 4 bases and J gave up 14 bases, with 12 bases separating them. The CDR3 totals 11 residues. CDR3 amino acids: CASSSGGGEFF. In DNA, the CDR3 is TGTGCCAGCAGCTCAGGAGGGGGCGAGTTCTTC.

The gene calls are TRBV12-2 and TRBJ1-4. TRBV12-2 is a pseudogene locus. The CDR3 contains 15 residues. Written as DNA, the CDR3 is TGTGCAAGTCGCTTAGACCCTAAGGATTGTGAAAAACTGTTTTTT. Residues: CASRLDPKDCEKLFF.

V is TRBV5-1 and J is TRBJ2-3; perhaps TRBD2 as D (6 bases). The CDR3 is made up of 14 amino acids. V dropped 0 bases and J dropped 5 bases, with 10 bases sitting between them. Germline V gene sequence: CDR1 SGHRS, CDR2 YFSETQ. The CDR3 spells CASSLGQGGDTQYF. The CDR3 region has the DNA TGCGCCAGCAGCTTGGGTCAGGGAGGAGATACGCAGTATTTT.

The chain links TRBV11-2 to TRBJ1-6; D may be TRBD1 (5 bases). V was pared by 4 bases and J by 10 bases, with 14 bases between. Germline V gene sequence: CDR1 SGHAT, CDR2 FQNNGV. The CDR3 is 14 residues long. The CDR3 sequence is CASSSQGAGSPLHF. DNA of the CDR3: TGTGCCAGCAGCTCCCAGGGAGCGGGGTCACCCCTCCACTTT.

The chain joins TRBV2 to TRBJ1-5; 10 nucleotides line up with TRBD1. The germline gives CDR1 SNHLY, CDR2 FYNNEI. V trimming: 8 bases; J trimming: 5 bases; junction bases outside the gene matches: 6. CDR3 size: 14 residues. The chain's CDR3 is CASRETGGDQPQHF. CDR3 DNA sequence: TGTGCCAGCCGCGAGACAGGGGGCGATCAGCCCCAGCATTTT.

The V call is TRBV10-2, the J call TRBJ2-7; 9 nucleotides agree with TRBD2. The CDR3 is 18 residues long. Germline assignment: CDR1 WSHSY and CDR2 SAAADI. Trimming removed 0 bases from V and 1 base from J; junction bases left unmatched: 10. CDR3 in amino acids: CASSESSWVAGASYEQYF. CDR3 nucleotide sequence: TGCGCCAGCAGTGAGTCATCATGGGTAGCGGGGGCATCCTACGAGCAGTACTTC.

V and J are TRBV28 and TRBJ1-5; perhaps TRBD1 as D (5 bases). With 5 bases removed from V and 5 bases from J, the gap between germline ends came to 16 bases. Germline V lookup: CDR1 MDHEN, CDR2 SYDVKM. This CDR3 has 15 residues. CDR3 loop: CASSPPLGGHQPQHF. CDR3 DNA sequence: TGTGCCAGCAGTCCCCCCCTGGGGGGTCATCAGCCCCAGCATTTT.

The V and J genes are TRBV30 and TRBJ2-5, with 7 positions matching TRBD1. Germline lookup yields CDR1 GTSNPN and CDR2 SVGIG (reference sequence). The CDR3 length is 13 residues. J was trimmed by 4 bases and V by 4 bases; bases with no gene match: 6. The CDR3 protein is CAWTGTVGETQYF. The CDR3 nucleotides are TGTGCCTGGACCGGGACAGTAGGAGAGACCCAGTACTTC.

This rearrangement joins TRBV11-2 to TRBJ2-2; weak D call: TRBD2 (6 bases). This CDR3 contains 16 residues. V dropped 5 bases and J dropped 3 bases, with 16 bases sitting between them. Germline lookup yields CDR1 SGHAT and CDR2 FQNNGV. The CDR3 DNA sequence: TGTGCCAGCAGCCGTGGGGCGGGGCGCGACACCGGGGAGCTGTTTTTT. It is translated as CASSRGAGRDTGELFF.

This clone was counted once. The chain has TRBV5-5 and TRBJ2-7, with D possibly being TRBD2 (5 bases). Germline loops: CDR1 SGHKS, CDR2 YYEKEE (reference sequence). The length of the CDR3 is 16 residues. Between the trimmed V and J ends, which lost 0 bases and 2 bases, there was a span of 15 bases. CDR3 in amino acids: CASSLVFGRVTYEQYF. The CDR3 coding sequence is TGTGCCAGCAGCTTGGTGTTTGGGCGGGTTACCTACGAGCAGTACTTC.

The V and J genes are TRBV19 and TRBJ1-5, with D unresolved. The germline V gene has CDR1 LNHDA and CDR2 SQIVND (reference sequence). The CDR3 runs 13 residues. The V gene lost 5 bases and the J gene lost 3 bases, with 8 bases spanning the gap. The CDR3 DNA reads TGTGCCAGTAGTTTCGCAGACAATCAGCCCCAGCATTTT. Translation gives CASSFADNQPQHF. The full variable domain, its missing parts supplied by reference TRBV19 and TRBJ1-5, is DGGITQSPKYLFRKEGQNVTLSCEQNLNHDAMYWYRQDPGQGLRLIYYSQIVNDFQKGDIAEGYSVSREKKESFPLTVTSAQKNPTAFYLCASSFADNQPQHFGDGTRLSIL.

This sequence joins TRBV4-1 and TRBJ1-2; tentative D call: TRBD1 (6 bases). In germline, CDR1 is MGHRA, CDR2 YSYEKL. V was shortened by 2 bases and J by 8 bases, with 24 bases between the two germline ends. The CDR3 has 17 amino acids. Here the CDR3 DNA reads TGCGCCAGCAGCCAAATCGGTCGGAGGGGGGGCCAATACGGCTACACCTTC. Translating gives CASSQIGRRGGQYGYTF.

The chain uses TRBV7-6 and TRBJ2-1, with a possible D match to TRBD1 (6 bases). V was shortened by 1 base and J by 1 base, with 11 bases between the two germline ends. Germline V CDR1 and CDR2: SGHVS, FNYEAQ. The CDR3 length is 16 residues. CDR3 sequence (DNA): TGTGCCAGCAGCTTAGTGTTCGGACAGTCCTACAATGAGCAGTTCTTC. Translation: CASSLVFGQSYNEQFF. Looking up the rest from reference TRBV7-6 and TRBJ2-1 gives the full variable domain: GAGVSQSPRYKVTKRGQDVALRCDPISGHVSLYWYRQALGQGPEFLTYFNYEAQQDKSGLPNDRFSAERPEGSISTLTIQRTEQRDSAMYRCASSLVFGQSYNEQFFGPGTRLTVL.

The count of this clone is one. The V call is TRBV14, the J call TRBJ2-1, with 9 bases aligning to TRBD1. This CDR3 spans 13 amino acids. V gave up 2 bases and J gave up 15 bases; unmatched junction bases: 8. The germline CDR1 and CDR2 sequences are SGHDN and FVKESK. The CDR3 sequence: CASSQWGQGGWFF. In DNA form, the CDR3 reads TGTGCCAGCAGCCAATGGGGACAGGGAGGATGGTTCTTC.

V is TRBV9 and J is TRBJ2-3, with D perhaps matching TRBD1 (6 bases). CDR1 and CDR2 from the germline V gene are SGDLS and YYNGEE. Trimming shortened V by 2 bases and J by 2 bases, and 9 bases separated the two germline ends. The CDR3 length is 14 residues. This CDR3 reads CASSVDRYTDTQYF. CDR3 DNA sequence: TGTGCCAGCAGCGTGGACAGATACACAGATACGCAGTATTTT.

This chain joins TRBV6-6 and TRBJ1-6; 11 nucleotides agree with TRBD1. The CDR3 extends over 15 amino acids. After removal of 2 bases from V and 8 bases from J, the junction contained 2 bases not matched to a gene. Germline V gene sequence: CDR1 MNHNY, CDR2 SVGAGI (reference sequence). The CDR3 coding sequence is TGTGCCAGCAGTTACACGGGACAGGGGGATTCACCCCTCCACTTT. It specifies CASSYTGQGDSPLHF.

The genes are TRBV7-6 and TRBJ2-7, with TRBD2 as a possible D gene (6 bases). The CDR3 consists of 15 residues. The germline V and J ends were trimmed by 1 base and 1 base, with 11 bases remaining between them. Germline V gives CDR1 SGHVS, CDR2 FNYEAQ. For the CDR3, the DNA is TGTGCCAGCAGCTTAGATCCGGGACTTTCCTACGAGCAGTACTTC. Protein sequence: CASSLDPGLSYEQYF. Full variable domain (outside the CDR3, taken from reference TRBV7-6 and TRBJ2-7): GAGVSQSPRYKVTKRGQDVALRCDPISGHVSLYWYRQALGQGPEFLTYFNYEAQQDKSGLPNDRFSAERPEGSISTLTIQRTEQRDSAMYRCASSLDPGLSYEQYFGPGTRLTVT.

The J gene is TRBJ1-2, the V gene TRBV2; D not certain. The germline V gene has CDR1 SNHLY and CDR2 FYNNEI. CDR3 length: 12 amino acids. V lost 8 bases and J lost 0, with 7 bases in between. CDR3 loop: CASVPPNYGYTF. CDR3 nucleotide sequence: TGTGCCAGCGTGCCACCTAACTATGGCTACACCTTC.

This chain joins TRBV7-2 and TRBJ2-5, with no clear D. Between the trimmed V and J ends, which lost 2 bases and 4 bases, there was a span of 17 bases. The CDR3 covers 16 residues. CDR1 is SGHTA, CDR2 FQGNSA, per germline. The CDR3, as DNA: TGTGCCAGCAGCTTAAGGCGCCGCCCAGGCGGAGAGACCCAGTACTTC. Its protein is CASSLRRRPGGETQYF.

The gene calls are TRBV7-3 and TRBJ1-5; unclear D gene. CDR1 and CDR2 (germline): SGHTA, FQGTGA. The CDR3 extends over 15 amino acids. V gave up 4 bases and J gave up 2 bases, with 12 bases separating them. The CDR3 reads CASSCERGCNQPQHF. CDR3 coding DNA: TGTGCCAGCAGCTGCGAACGGGGTTGCAATCAGCCCCAGCATTTT.

This CDR3 is CAWSSPGTLSSNQPQHF. As DNA, the CDR3 is TGTGCCTGGAGTTCACCCGGGACACTCAGTAGCAATCAGCCCCAGCATTTT. The chain recombines TRBV30 with TRBJ1-5; possible D gene TRBD1, 6 bases. The CDR3 is 17 residues long. The V gene's germline CDR1 is GTSNPN and CDR2 SVGIG (reference sequence). Trimming cost V 2 bases and J 0 bases, with 17 bases left between them.

This clone occurred once. The chain carries TRBV11-3 and TRBJ2-3; the D gene is possibly TRBD2 (6 bases). The CDR3 contains 15 residues. Looked up from germline, CDR1 is SGHNT and CDR2 is YENEEA. Trimming cost V 3 bases and J 3 bases, with 13 bases left between them. In DNA form, the CDR3 reads TGTGCCAGCAGCTTGACCGCCGCGGGGACAGATACGCAGTATTTT. It is translated as CASSLTAAGTDTQYF. The full variable domain, its missing parts supplied by reference TRBV11-3 and TRBJ2-3, is EAGVVQSPRYKIIEKKQPVAFWCNPISGHNTLYWYLQNLGQGPELLIRYENEEAVDDSQLPKDRFSAERLKGVDSTLKIQPAELGDSAVYLCASSLTAAGTDTQYFGPGTRLTVL.

V and J are TRBV11-2 and TRBJ2-3; 7 nucleotides align to TRBD2. The CDR3 totals 13 residues. From germline, CDR1 is SGHAT and CDR2 FQNNGV. V lost 0 bases and J lost 8; bases outside the gene matches: 2. The chain's CDR3 is CASSLEGRATQYF. DNA for the CDR3: TGTGCCAGCAGCTTAGAAGGGAGGGCTACGCAGTATTTT.

J is TRBJ2-2 and V is TRBV6-1, with 8 positions matching TRBD1. J gave up 2 bases and V 6 bases, and 5 bases lay outside the gene matches. This CDR3 has 15 amino acids. The germline V gene encodes CDR1 MNHNS and CDR2 SASEGT. CDR3 DNA: TGTGCCAGCAGCCGGGACAGGTATAACACCGGGGAGCTGTTTTTT. Translating it yields CASSRDRYNTGELFF.

The genes are TRBV28 and TRBJ1-5; possibly TRBD1 for D (6 bases). The germline V gene encodes CDR1 MDHEN and CDR2 SYDVKM. The CDR3 is made up of 14 amino acids. Trimming took 5 bases from V and 3 from J, leaving 11 bases between them. CDR3 in DNA: TGTGCCAGCAGTCCGTGGACAGTCAATCAGCCCCAGCATTTT. It yields the protein CASSPWTVNQPQHF.

The genes are TRBV2 and TRBJ2-7; D uncertain. This CDR3 has 13 amino acids. The germline V gene encodes CDR1 SNHLY and CDR2 FYNNEI. Between the trimmed V and J ends, which lost 6 bases and 7 bases, there was a span of 16 bases. The CDR3, as DNA: TGTGCCAGCAGGCCTCGCCTCTACGAAGAGCAGTACTTC. Translated: CASRPRLYEEQYF.

The chain carries TRBV5-1 and TRBJ1-4, with a tentative D call TRBD1 (6 bases). The CDR3 is 15 residues long. With 4 bases removed from V and 2 bases from J, the gap between germline ends came to 12 bases. Looked up from germline, CDR1 is SGHRS and CDR2 is YFSETQ. The CDR3 sequence: CASSRGALTNEKLFF. CDR3 sequence (DNA): TGCGCCAGCAGCCGGGGGGCACTCACTAATGAAAAACTGTTTTTT.

This clone was observed a few times. J is TRBJ2-1 and V is TRBV7-2; D remains ambiguous. V was cut by 1 base and J by 4 bases, with 14 bases left in between. Germline lookup yields CDR1 SGHTA and CDR2 FQGNSA. This CDR3 has 16 residues. CDR3 in DNA: TGTGCCAGCAGCTTAGGAAGAACGGATGGGTACAATGAGCAGTTCTTC. Translating gives CASSLGRTDGYNEQFF.